The rows below give T cell receptor beta chains drawn from one sample of a study of CXCR3-negative and CXCR3-positive naive CD8 T cells. Using the 5' RACE reads, TCRdb records one entry per CDR3 protein without DNA. The specimen's table records 130,000 or so distinct CDR3 sequences. Sequencing was done on a sample of naive CXCR3- CD8+ T cells from blood. The origin of the receptors is a human donor in good health. Some clones in this sample may be carry-over from other donors' samples. The CDR3 runs from the conserved cysteine through the conserved F or W.

V gene,J gene,CDR3 protein
TRBV7-9,TRBJ2-2,CASSSLPPTSGSENTGELFF
TRBV6-2/TRBV6-3,TRBJ2-1,CASSTHDKLGEQFF
TRBV2,TRBJ2-2,CASSGRGMVFF
TRBV9,TRBJ2-7,CASSPKGLAGNYEQYF
TRBV7-9,TRBJ2-1,CASSLEVTPSYNEQFF
TRBV24-1,TRBJ2-3,CATSDGPLETDTQYF
TRBV29-1,TRBJ2-7,CSVAARDSSYEQYF
TRBV29-1,TRBJ2-7,CSVEDLTGQGIYEQYF
TRBV5-1,TRBJ2-7,CASSLDGIGAANYEQYF
TRBV19,TRBJ2-7,CASSSGSGDEQYF
TRBV7-8,TRBJ2-2,CASSSDRGQGGELFF
TRBV7-6,TRBJ2-3,CASSLALAGVSDTQYF
TRBV4-3,TRBJ1-5,CASSQDRRQPQHF
TRBV30,TRBJ1-1,CAWNTIQGSSEAFF
TRBV9,TRBJ2-1,CASRPAGGSYNEQFF
TRBV20-1,TRBJ2-3,CSARDWSYEEYF
TRBV19,TRBJ2-2,CASSRGTVNTGELFF
TRBV2,TRBJ2-7,CASSGTGGRSSYEQYF
TRBV13,TRBJ2-3,CASSLSLAGDTQYF
TRBV24-1,TRBJ2-2,CATSPGLPGELFF
TRBV28,TRBJ2-5,CASSWQGGRQETQYF
TRBV4-1,TRBJ2-1,CASSQDAARSDEQFF
TRBV11-3,TRBJ2-5,CASSPQGGETQYF
TRBV6-1,TRBJ2-7,CASKEGGPEQYF
TRBV2,TRBJ2-5,CASSEPGVQETQYF
TRBV9,TRBJ1-1,CASSAGGQGVITEAFF
TRBV5-1,TRBJ2-2,CASSLVQGNTGELFF
TRBV19,TRBJ2-7,CASSERPGYEQYF
TRBV27,TRBJ1-6,CASSDQGLPLHF
TRBV25-1,TRBJ2-7,CASSEYGGDRASYEQYF
TRBV5-1,TRBJ2-7,CASSLGQSSYEQYF
TRBV15,TRBJ2-1,CATSSLQTSGLYNEQFF
TRBV7-9,TRBJ1-1,CAISLGNTEAFF
TRBV4-3,TRBJ2-7,CASSQALAGAHYEQYF
TRBV7-9,TRBJ2-1,CASSVNRDADTYNEQFF
TRBV19,TRBJ1-5,CASSASGGVGQPQHF